These T cell receptor beta chains were read from a single sample in a study of shared clonotypes between healthy human individuals. The repertoire was sequenced with immunoSEQ multiplex PCR; TCRdb's copy has only in-frame clones and lacks some. The sample has around 2.3 million clones, 95% seen once. The sample was naive CD4+ T cells sorted from blood. These TCRs come from a man aged 18-30 years in good health. Both conserved end residues are trimmed from each CDR3.

v_gene: TRBV25-1; j_gene: TRBJ2-4; CDR3aa: ASSDLGGVGNIQY
v_gene: TRBV5-1; j_gene: TRBJ2-5; CDR3aa: ASSPVTGGGKTQY
v_gene: TRBV19; j_gene: TRBJ1-6; CDR3aa: ASSARKYSPLH
v_gene: TRBV6-6; j_gene: TRBJ2-7; CDR3aa: ASSSLGVAGNYEQY
v_gene: TRBV7-2; j_gene: TRBJ1-3; CDR3aa: ASSVFVGQGSGNTIY
v_gene: TRBV27; j_gene: TRBJ1-1; CDR3aa: ASSFIGDGNTEAF
v_gene: TRBV15; j_gene: TRBJ1-3; CDR3aa: ATSTGGTGNTIY
v_gene: TRBV28; j_gene: TRBJ1-2; CDR3aa: ASSFPGQYGYT
v_gene: TRBV5-4; j_gene: TRBJ2-7; CDR3aa: ASSLGRGQGADEQY
v_gene: TRBV5-1; j_gene: TRBJ2-2; CDR3aa: ASSLTAGELF